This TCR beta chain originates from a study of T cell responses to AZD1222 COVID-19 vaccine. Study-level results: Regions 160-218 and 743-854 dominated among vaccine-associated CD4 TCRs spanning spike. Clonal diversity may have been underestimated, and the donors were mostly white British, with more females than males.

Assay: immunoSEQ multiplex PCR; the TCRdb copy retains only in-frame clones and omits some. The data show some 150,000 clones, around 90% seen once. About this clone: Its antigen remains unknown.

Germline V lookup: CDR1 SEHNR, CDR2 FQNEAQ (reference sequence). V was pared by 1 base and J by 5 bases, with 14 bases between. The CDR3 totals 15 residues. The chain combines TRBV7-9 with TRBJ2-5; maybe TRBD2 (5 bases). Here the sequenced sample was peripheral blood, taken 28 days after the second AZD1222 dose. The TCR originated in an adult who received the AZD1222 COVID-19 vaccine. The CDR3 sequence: CASSLDTRSLETQYF. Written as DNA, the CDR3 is TGTGCCAGCAGCTTAGACACTAGGTCCCTGGAGACCCAGTACTTC.